The 28 T cell receptor beta chains below all came from one sample that was sequenced in a study of T cell repertoires in cytomegalovirus infection. The antigens of these receptors remain unknown. TCRdb called the reads again in MiXCR, with one record for every CDR3 protein. In the table there are roughly 220,000 distinct CDR3 sequences, about 39% of which are singletons. The sequences come from CD8+ T cells from cultured PBMCs, collected from culture after CMV antigen stimulation. All receptors come from a human donor in good health (CMV status not recorded). Some clones in this sample may be carry-over from other donors' samples.

The V gene is TRBV15, the J gene TRBJ2-1; no definite D call. Germline assignment: CDR1 LNHNV and CDR2 YYDKDF (reference sequence). This CDR3 region has 15 residues. V dropped 3 bases and J dropped 5 bases, with 14 bases sitting between them. CDR3 loop: CATSRTSQINNEQFF. Here the CDR3 DNA reads TGTGCCACCAGCAGGACCTCCCAAATAAACAATGAGCAGTTCTTC.

This clonotype was seen at least ten times. The rearrangement joins TRBV7-2 to TRBJ2-1, with a tentative D call TRBD1 (5 bases). There are 15 residues in the CDR3. Germline CDR1 SGHTA, CDR2 FQGNSA. Trimming took 0 bases from V and 3 from J, leaving 9 bases between them. The CDR3 loop reads CASSLAQGVYNEQFF. DNA for the CDR3: TGTGCCAGCAGCTTAGCCCAGGGTGTCTACAATGAGCAGTTCTTC.

This clonotype was counted only a few times. The rearrangement links TRBV27 to TRBJ1-1; no clear D gene. The CDR3 length is 14 residues. V lost 5 bases, J lost 1 base, and 11 bases lay in between. Germline V lookup: CDR1 MNHEY, CDR2 SMNVEV (reference sequence). The CDR3 bases are TGTGCCAGCAGTCCTGCTCGGGGGAACACTGAAGCTTTCTTT. Protein product: CASSPARGNTEAFF.

This clonotype was found a few times. The chain joins TRBV11-2 to TRBJ2-1; 10 bases agree with TRBD1. The CDR3 covers 16 residues. Germline V CDR1 and CDR2: SGHAT, FQNNGV. The V and J ends lost 5 bases and 6 bases, in that order; junction bases with no gene match: 10. CDR3 DNA: TGTGCCAGCAGCGCAAGACAGGGGGCTCGAGGCAATGAGCAGTTCTTC. It yields the protein CASSARQGARGNEQFF.

Of note for this clonotype: The missing conserved phenylalanine or tryptophan at the end of this CDR3 makes a read error likely. The rearrangement joins TRBV9 to TRBJ2-1, with TRBD2 matching over 9 bases. CDR1 SGDLS and CDR2 YYNGEE come from the germline V gene. This CDR3 has 15 residues. This CDR3 is CASSESSGRTNDQFY. In nucleotides, the CDR3 is TGTGCCAGCAGCGAGAGTAGCGGGAGAACCAATGATCAGTTCTAC.

This clonotype was seen a handful of times. The rearrangement joins TRBV19 to TRBJ1-6; 8 positions match TRBD1. The CDR3 totals 19 residues. Germline CDR1 is LNHDA and CDR2 is SQIVND (reference sequence). With 5 bases clipped from V and 10 bases from J, the junction kept 22 bases outside the gene matches. This CDR3 is CASSPRYLDRGILLSPLHF. CDR3 nucleotides: TGTGCCAGTAGTCCCCGGTACCTCGACAGGGGAATATTACTGTCACCCCTCCACTTT.

This clonotype was seen a handful of times. The V and J genes are TRBV14 and TRBJ2-7; TRBD2 is a possible D gene (6 bases). V gave up 5 bases and J gave up 1 base, with 15 bases separating them. This CDR3 is 15 amino acids long. Germline V CDR1 and CDR2: SGHDN, FVKESK. CDR3 residues: CASSLRGGRSYEQYF. The CDR3 region has the DNA TGTGCCAGCAGCTTACGAGGAGGGAGATCCTACGAGCAGTACTTC.

The sample holds many counts of this clonotype. The chain joins TRBV15 to TRBJ1-5; D gene unclear. The CDR3 runs to 15 residues. The germline gives CDR1 LNHNV, CDR2 YYDKDF (reference sequence). V was shortened by 0 bases and J by 1 base, with 7 bases between the two germline ends. The chain's CDR3 is CATSRDSGSNQPQHF. The CDR3 DNA is TGTGCCACCAGCAGAGATAGCGGGAGCAATCAGCCCCAGCATTTT.

This clonotype has just a few counts. The chain couples TRBV4-2 to TRBJ2-3; possibly TRBD2 for D (6 bases). Trimming pared 1 base from V and 3 bases from J, leaving 17 bases between. CDR3 size: 17 residues. The V gene's germline CDR1 is LGHNA and CDR2 YNFKEQ. The DNA of the CDR3 is TGTGCCAGCAGCCAAGGGGTGGCTAGCGTTGAAACAGATACGCAGTATTTT. Amino acids: CASSQGVASVETDTQYF.

This clonotype was recorded once. The chain joins TRBV2 to TRBJ1-3; TRBD1 matches at 10 bases. This CDR3 contains 16 residues. Trimming removed 6 bases from V and 1 base from J; junction bases left unmatched: 6. Germline CDR1 reads SNHLY; CDR2 reads FYNNEI. The CDR3 reads CASRERTGGSGNTIYF. The DNA for the CDR3 is TGTGCCAGCAGAGAACGGACAGGGGGTTCTGGAAACACCATATATTTT.

Only a few counts were recorded for this clonotype. V usage is TRBV27 and J usage is TRBJ1-4; weak D call: TRBD1 (5 bases). The length of the CDR3 is 15 residues. V dropped 5 bases and J dropped 8 bases, with 18 bases sitting between them. Germline values: CDR1 MNHEY, CDR2 SMNVEV (reference sequence). As DNA, the CDR3 is TGTGCCAGCAGTCCGCTGGACGGGAAGGGGGAAAAACTGTTTTTT. Protein product: CASSPLDGKGEKLFF.

Note on this clonotype: At one end the junction does not follow the germline gene, possibly because of a read error. The V call is TRBV5-4, the J call TRBJ2-3; 14 bases match TRBD2. The CDR3 contains 15 residues. Looked up from germline, CDR1 is SGHNT and CDR2 is YYREEE (reference sequence). The CDR3 loop is CASRLGLAGVDTQYF. Here the CDR3 DNA reads TGTGCCAGCAGATTGGGACTAGCGGGAGTGGATACGCAGTATTTT.

The chain links TRBV7-6 to TRBJ1-3, with 8 nucleotides matching TRBD1. The junction had 14 bases not matched to a gene; V was cut back by 7 bases and J by 3 bases. The CDR3 covers 17 residues. Looked up from germline, CDR1 is SGHVS and CDR2 is FNYEAQ. The CDR3 bases are TGTGCCAGCACTCCATTCTTAGGACAGGGAGATGGAAACACCATATATTTT. Translated: CASTPFLGQGDGNTIYF.

V gene TRBV7-9 combines with J gene TRBJ2-3; D not resolved. Germline V gene data show CDR1 as SEHNR and CDR2 as FQNEAQ (reference sequence). CDR3 length: 13 amino acids. Trimming stripped 5 bases from V and 11 bases from J, with 17 bases between. The CDR3 DNA is TGTGCCAGCAGCCATCCCAGAGGCTTACAGCAGTATTTT. Amino acids: CASSHPRGLQQYF.

In its sample, this clonotype was seen a few times. The J gene is TRBJ1-1, the V gene TRBV11-2, with D uncertain. The CDR3 is made up of 13 amino acids. Trimming cost V 1 base and J 5 bases, with 8 bases left between them. Germline CDR1 and CDR2: SGHAT and FQNNGV. Here the CDR3 DNA reads TGTGCCAGCAGCTTAGGGAGTAGGACTGAAGCTTTCTTT. As protein: CASSLGSRTEAFF.

The chain couples TRBV24-1 to TRBJ2-1; the D is unclear. Trimming shortened V by 3 bases and J by 5 bases, and 7 bases separated the two germline ends. In germline, CDR1 is KGHDR, CDR2 SFDVKD. This CDR3 spans 13 amino acids. CDR3 protein: CATSDLMDNEQFF. The CDR3 coding sequence is TGTGCCACCAGTGATCTTATGGACAATGAGCAGTTCTTC.

The J gene is TRBJ1-1, the V gene TRBV15; tentatively, D is TRBD1 (5 bases). Deletions cut 2 bases from V and 6 bases from J, with 22 bases between. The CDR3 consists of 17 residues. Germline lookup yields CDR1 LNHNV and CDR2 YYDKDF (reference sequence). Here the CDR3 reads CATSRPPNRDLHSEAFF. The DNA for the CDR3 is TGTGCCACCAGCAGACCCCCCAACCGGGACCTCCATTCTGAAGCTTTCTTT.

This clonotype was seen a few times. For the CDR3, the DNA is TGTGCCAGCAGCTTGGGTGGGGGCTGGGCCAACGTCCTGACTTTC. Protein: CASSLGGGWANVLTF. This chain joins TRBV5-4 and TRBJ2-6; D is perhaps TRBD1 (6 bases). CDR3 length: 15 amino acids. Germline assignment: CDR1 SGHNT and CDR2 YYREEE (reference sequence). V shed 0 bases and J shed 5 bases, with 9 bases lying between them.

The chain recombines TRBV7-9 with TRBJ2-2, with 13 nucleotides matching TRBD2. CDR1 is SEHNR, CDR2 FQNEAQ, per germline (reference sequence). V trimming: 3 bases; J trimming: 7 bases; junction bases outside the gene matches: 5. This CDR3 region has 16 residues. CDR3 coding DNA: TGTGCCAGCAGCTTGGCCGGGACTAGCGGGATCGGGGAGCTGTTTTTT. This gives the protein CASSLAGTSGIGELFF. Filled out from reference TRBV7-9 and TRBJ2-2, the complete variable domain reads DTGVSQNPRHKITKRGQNVTFRCDPISEHNRLYWYRQTLGQGPEFLTYFQNEAQLEKSRLLSDRFSAERPKGSFSTLEIQRTEQGDSAMYLCASSLAGTSGIGELFFGEGSRLTVL.

The chain is built from TRBV27 and TRBJ2-1; D may correspond to TRBD1 or TRBD2 (5 bases each). The CDR3 extends over 15 amino acids. Per germline, CDR1 MNHEY and CDR2 SMNVEV (reference sequence). V lost 2 bases, J lost 9 bases, and 17 bases lay in between. The CDR3 sequence is CASSLNGASQSEQFF. CDR3 bases: TGTGCCAGCAGTTTAAATGGGGCTAGCCAGTCTGAGCAGTTCTTC.

The chain links TRBV30 to TRBJ2-6; no reliable D call. CDR1 and CDR2 (germline): GTSNPN, SVGIG (reference sequence). The V end was cut by 3 bases, the J end by 2 bases, with 8 bases between. CDR3 length: 14 amino acids. CDR3 bases: TGTGCCTGGAGGGGCCGGGCTGGGGCCAACGTCCTGACTTTC. Translating it yields CAWRGRAGANVLTF.

This rearrangement joins TRBV9 to TRBJ2-1; 8 positions match TRBD2. This CDR3 has 15 residues. CDR1 is SGDLS, CDR2 YYNGEE, per germline. Trimming removed 2 bases from V and 3 bases from J; junction bases left unmatched: 4. CDR3 in DNA: TGTGCCAGCAGCGTTAGCGGGAACAACTACAATGAGCAGTTCTTC. Protein product: CASSVSGNNYNEQFF.

The chain is built from TRBV6-2 or TRBV6-3 and TRBJ1-1; weak D call: TRBD1 (5 bases). This CDR3 is built from 15 residues. With 6 bases removed from V and 1 base from J, the gap between germline ends came to 15 bases. Germline loops: CDR1 MNHEY, CDR2 SVGEGT. For the CDR3, the DNA is TGTGCCAGCAGCATAATATACGGACAGAACACTGAAGCTTTCTTT. This translates into CASSIIYGQNTEAFF.

This clonotype was counted a few times. The chain carries TRBV27 and TRBJ1-2, with D perhaps matching TRBD1 (6 bases). The germline gives CDR1 MNHEY, CDR2 SMNVEV (reference sequence). The CDR3 loop spans 13 amino acids. V lost 3 bases and J 8 bases, leaving 13 bases between the germline ends. The DNA for the CDR3 is TGTGCCAGCAGTTTCAGGCAGGGGAACGGCTACACCTTC. Its protein is CASSFRQGNGYTF.

Many counts were recorded for this clonotype. A junction end diverges from the germline sequence, so it may reflect a read error. The chain is built from TRBV5-1 and TRBJ2-5, with D unclear. Looked up from germline, CDR1 is SGHRS and CDR2 is YFSETQ. CDR3 length equals 11 residues. CDR3 sequence (DNA): TGTGCCAGCAGCTTAGAAGAGACCCAGTACTTC. Its protein is CASSLEETQYF.

The chain carries TRBV12-3 or TRBV12-4 and TRBJ2-1, with D unresolved. V was shortened by 2 bases and J by 0 bases, with 8 bases between the two germline ends. The CDR3 has 15 amino acids. DNA of the CDR3: TGTGCCAGCAGTTTACGGCAGCCCTCCTACAATGAGCAGTTCTTC. It codes for CASSLRQPSYNEQFF.

V usage is TRBV29-1 and J usage is TRBJ2-7, with D perhaps TRBD1 or TRBD2 (5 bases each). The germline V gene has CDR1 SQVTM and CDR2 ANQGSEA. The germline V and J ends were trimmed by 1 base and 0 bases, with 13 bases remaining between them. The CDR3 covers 15 residues. CDR3: CSVEGGWQGSYEQYF. The CDR3 nucleotides are TGCAGCGTTGAAGGGGGGTGGCAGGGCTCCTACGAGCAGTACTTC.

The table lists this clonotype with a few counts. This sequence joins TRBV27 and TRBJ1-5; no firm D call. The ends were cut back, 3 bases at V and 0 bases at J, with 9 bases in the middle. This CDR3 is 15 amino acids long. The germline V gene has CDR1 MNHEY and CDR2 SMNVEV (reference sequence). CDR3 nucleotide sequence: TGTGCCAGCAGTTTGGGTGAATATAGCAATCAGCCCCAGCATTTT. Protein: CASSLGEYSNQPQHF.